These T cell receptor beta chains were read from a single sample in a study of blood T cells in healthy people across ages. TCRdb re-called the 5' RACE reads through MiXCR, storing one row per CDR3 protein. The sample lists under 800,000 distinct CDR3 sequences; 20% to 25% were seen once. Sequencing input: blood. These receptors were obtained from a man between 65 and 80 years old in good health. Each CDR3 is given with its conserved first and last residue. Each record gives: D gene, clone size, V gene, J gene, CDR3 protein. D genes are given only for firm matches. Part of the rows lack a size; the others show once, few, many or a class for expanded clones.

>TRBD2|once|TRBV20-1|TRBJ2-1
CSAGLAGWMELDEQFF
>.|.|TRBV5-1|TRBJ2-3
CASSRTKDTQYF
>.|.|TRBV6-2/TRBV6-3|TRBJ1-5
CASSFPPGASTSNQPQHF
>.|.|TRBV20-1|TRBJ2-1
CSARDNRREQFF
>.|few|TRBV29-1|.
CSVEQDGYEQYF
>.|.|TRBV7-3|TRBJ2-1
CAGSLGQNNEQFF
>.|.|TRBV30|TRBJ2-5
CAWGVRGTQETQYF
>TRBD2|.|TRBV20-1|TRBJ2-3
CSASRLAGDSADTQYF
>TRBD2|.|TRBV10-3|.
CAIKSAGGPFGGEQFF
>.|.|TRBV7-2|TRBJ2-1
CASSWGESYNEQFF
>TRBD1|.|TRBV27|TRBJ1-4
CASSFGRGGWEKLFF
>.|.|TRBV29-1|TRBJ2-3
CSVGPPTDTQYF
>.|.|TRBV10-3|TRBJ2-7
CAISGVSHEQYF
>.|.|TRBV9|TRBJ2-1
CASSVDRRASCNEQFF
>TRBD2|few|TRBV20-1|TRBJ2-1
CSAGGGTSGRAVYNEQFF
>TRBD1|.|TRBV6-6|TRBJ1-2
CASSSPDRGLGYTF
>.|few|TRBV12-3/TRBV12-4|TRBJ2-2
CASSLQTGELFF
>.|.|TRBV20-1|TRBJ1-5
CSARAPGGNQPQHF
>TRBD2|.|TRBV11-2|TRBJ2-5
CASSLSGRTSGYQETQYF
>.|few|TRBV7-3|TRBJ2-3
CASSLTGSGIGGDTQYF
>.|.|TRBV7-2|TRBJ1-2
CASSFRSDAYGYTF
>.|few|TRBV7-3|.
CASSRRMESYNEQFF
>TRBD2|few|TRBV29-1|.
CSVEGLAIRTQYF
>.|few|TRBV27|TRBJ2-1
CASSFQAGQSSYNEQFF
>.|.|TRBV20-1|TRBJ1-1
CSAREGAGNTEAFF
>.|many|TRBV5-6|TRBJ2-5
CASSLDQGETQYF
>TRBD1|many|TRBV7-2|.
CASSFRQGAVEQFF
>.|few|TRBV18|TRBJ1-5
CASSPIAGTGQNQPQHF
>TRBD2|.|TRBV5-1|TRBJ2-6
CASSFDPGGVRGANVLTF
>.|.|TRBV20-1|TRBJ2-5
CSARQKKETQYF
>.|few|TRBV12-3/TRBV12-4|TRBJ2-5
CASSFQLDVETQYF
>.|.|TRBV7-7|TRBJ2-3
CASSLTPSSTDTQYF
>.|.|TRBV20-1|TRBJ2-5
CSARLNRQGFQETQYF